This T cell receptor beta chain was observed in a study of blood T cell repertoires in COVID-19. Germline V gene lookup returns CDR1 SQVTM and CDR2 ANQGSEA. CDR3 length: 13 residues. Trimming took 7 bases from V and 10 from J; bases not matched to a gene: 11. Using immunoSEQ multiplex PCR, the repertoire was profiled, and TCRdb retains in-frame clones only, with some absent. The table has 95,000 to 110,000 clones, 88% seen once; the top ten hold approximately 6.8%. Source material: peripheral blood. The receptor comes from a man aged 45-65 years with active or convalescent COVID-19. This chain connects TRBV29-1 to TRBJ2-1; 9 nucleotides match TRBD2. CDR3 in amino acids: CSADRAGGEEQFF. In DNA form, the CDR3 reads TGCAGCGCAGACAGGGCGGGGGGGGAAGAGCAGTTCTTC.